These 16 T cell receptor beta chains were sequenced from one sample in a study of T cell repertoires in cytomegalovirus infection. A single record per CDR3 protein comes from TCRdb applying MiXCR to the reads. The data contain about 770,000 distinct CDR3 sequences, about 28% of them singletons. Their antigen targets remain unknown. This material consisted of cultured CD8+ T cells from PBMCs, taken from culture after CMV antigen stimulation. The origin of the receptors is a human donor in good health (CMV status not recorded). Some clones in this sample may be carry-over from other donors' samples.

The chain couples TRBV10-2 to TRBJ2-1; tentatively, D is TRBD1 (6 bases). The CDR3 totals 12 residues. The V gene lost 10 bases and the J gene lost 4 bases, with 11 bases spanning the gap. Germline CDR1 and CDR2: WSHSY and SAAADI. This CDR3 reads CAILDSYNEQFF. For the CDR3, the DNA is TGCGCCATATTGGACAGTTACAATGAGCAGTTCTTC.

This clonotype was picked up many times. The chain combines TRBV7-2 with TRBJ2-7; D possibly corresponds to TRBD2 (6 bases). CDR3 size: 17 residues. Trimming pared 0 bases from V and 0 bases from J, leaving 15 bases between. Germline lookup yields CDR1 SGHTA and CDR2 FQGNSA. Here the CDR3 reads CASSLALDGGYSYEQYF. CDR3 bases: TGTGCCAGCAGCTTAGCGCTGGACGGGGGATACTCCTACGAGCAGTACTTC. The full variable domain, in which reference TRBV7-2 and TRBJ2-7 provide the parts outside the CDR3, is GAGVSQSPSNKVTEKGKDVELRCDPISGHTALYWYRQSLGQGLEFLIYFQGNSAPDKSGLPSDRFSAERTGGSVSTLTIQRTQQEDSAVYLCASSLALDGGYSYEQYFGPGTRLTVT.

V usage is TRBV12-5 and J usage is TRBJ1-5; D gene ambiguous. CDR3 length: 13 residues. With 1 base removed from V and 6 bases from J, the gap between germline ends came to 7 bases. CDR1 is LGHNT, CDR2 FRNRAP, per germline. DNA of the CDR3: TGTGCTAGTGGTTTGGGCCCCACTCAGCCCCAGCATTTT. This codes for CASGLGPTQPQHF.

The rearrangement joins TRBV20-1 to TRBJ1-2; 10 bases agree with TRBD1. V was clipped by 0 bases and J by 6 bases; unmatched bases: 7. This CDR3 spans 15 amino acids. CDR1 DFQATT and CDR2 SNEGSKA come from the germline V gene (reference sequence). CDR3 in DNA: TGCAGTGCTAGAGATAGGTGGACAGGGGGAGATGGCTACACCTTC. This encodes CSARDRWTGGDGYTF.

The chain links TRBV4-1 to TRBJ2-5, with a tentative D call TRBD2 (5 bases). V lost 1 base, J lost 1 base, and 10 bases lay in between. From germline, CDR1 is MGHRA and CDR2 YSYEKL. CDR3 length equals 15 residues. The CDR3 coding sequence is TGCGCCAGCAGCCAAGTTTCTAGCAGCCAAGAGACCCAGTACTTC. Translating gives CASSQVSSSQETQYF.

The chain has TRBV2 and TRBJ1-2; possible D gene TRBD1, 5 bases. The germline V gene encodes CDR1 SNHLY and CDR2 FYNNEI. The ends were cut back, 3 bases at V and 1 base at J, with 6 bases in the middle. This CDR3 contains 13 residues. The CDR3 spells CASSDRVNYGYTF. The DNA for the CDR3 is TGTGCCAGCAGTGACAGGGTTAACTATGGCTACACCTTC.

The chain has TRBV3-1 and TRBJ2-1; TRBD2 matches at 10 bases. V lost 1 base, J lost 2 bases, and 14 bases stayed unmatched. CDR1 is LGHDT, CDR2 YNNKEL, per germline (reference sequence). The CDR3 sequence is 20 residues long. The CDR3 sequence: CASSQGVRTSGFFTYNEQFF. CDR3 coding DNA: TGTGCCAGCAGCCAAGGAGTACGGACTAGCGGATTCTTTACCTACAATGAGCAGTTCTTC.

Points on this clonotype: A read error may account for a junction end that differs from germline. The chain couples TRBV6-2 or TRBV6-3 to TRBJ1-6; TRBD1 is a possible D gene (5 bases). The germline gives CDR1 MNHEY, CDR2 SVGEGT. The CDR3 is made up of 16 amino acids. The CDR3 DNA reads TGTGTCAGCATCCAGGGAAGGTTCGGGCATAATTCACCCCTCCACTTT. Translation: CVSIQGRFGHNSPLHF.

The chain carries TRBV27 and TRBJ1-5; the D gene is possibly TRBD1 (5 bases). This CDR3 spans 14 amino acids. The germline CDR1 and CDR2 sequences are MNHEY and SMNVEV (reference sequence). V shed 0 bases and J shed 5 bases, with 8 bases lying between them. CDR3 sequence reads: CASSLSGTHQPQHF. The CDR3 DNA is TGTGCCAGCAGTTTATCAGGGACCCATCAGCCCCAGCATTTT.

J is TRBJ1-6 and V is TRBV19; no definite D call. Trimming took 3 bases from V and 5 from J, leaving 8 bases between them. CDR1 and CDR2 (germline): LNHDA, SQIVND (reference sequence). CDR3 length: 14 amino acids. CDR3 coding DNA: TGTGCCAGTAGTATCGGGCAGAATAATTCACCCCTCCACTTT. Translated: CASSIGQNNSPLHF.

The table lists this clonotype with a few counts. The chain recombines TRBV19 with TRBJ1-4, with D perhaps matching TRBD1 (5 bases). V lost 7 bases to trimming and J lost 7 bases, with 19 bases between them. CDR3 size: 15 residues. The V gene's germline CDR1 is LNHDA and CDR2 SQIVND (reference sequence). CDR3 protein: CASTAGLTLIEKLFF. CDR3 nucleotides: TGTGCCAGTACCGCGGGACTCACACTAATTGAAAAACTGTTTTTT.

Many counts were recorded for this clonotype. The gene calls are TRBV6-1 and TRBJ1-5; a possible D gene is TRBD1 (5 bases). V was cut by 6 bases and J by 7 bases, with 13 bases left in between. The CDR3 consists of 13 residues. CDR1 and CDR2 from the germline V gene are MNHNS and SASEGT. This CDR3 reads CASRGWGNQPQHF. DNA of the CDR3: TGTGCCAGCAGGGGTTGGGGGAACCAGCCCCAGCATTTT.

This clonotype has a handful of counts. The V call is TRBV27, the J call TRBJ2-1, with D perhaps matching TRBD2 (6 bases). The CDR3 covers 15 residues. Germline CDR1 reads MNHEY; CDR2 reads SMNVEV (reference sequence). Trimming took 8 bases from V and 4 from J, leaving 18 bases between them. CDR3 DNA sequence: TGTGCCAGCCAAGCCGGGACTCCACCATACAATGAGCAGTTCTTC. Protein product: CASQAGTPPYNEQFF.

The CDR3 protein is CASSPLGTGSPYNEQFF. CDR3 nucleotide sequence: TGTGCCAGCAGTCCCCTGGGGACAGGTAGTCCCTACAATGAGCAGTTCTTC. The genes are TRBV2 and TRBJ2-1; 8 bases line up with TRBD1. This CDR3 is 17 amino acids long. Germline CDR1 and CDR2: SNHLY and FYNNEI. V dropped 5 bases and J dropped 2; count of bases not matched to a gene: 11.

This clonotype was observed a few times. V gene TRBV27 combines with J gene TRBJ1-5; 8 positions agree with TRBD1. Germline V gene lookup returns CDR1 MNHEY and CDR2 SMNVEV (reference sequence). Trimming took 8 bases from V and 4 from J; bases not matched to a gene: 7. The CDR3 has 14 residues. CDR3 nucleotide sequence: TGTGCCAGCGCAATACAGGGGGAGAATCAGCCCCAGCATTTT. Translating gives CASAIQGENQPQHF.

J is TRBJ2-1 and V is TRBV9; TRBD1 aligns across 7 bases. From germline, CDR1 is SGDLS and CDR2 YYNGEE. The J segment lost 6 bases and the V segment lost 2 bases, leaving 5 bases of the junction unmatched. The CDR3 length is 14 residues. The CDR3 protein is CASSVNRGGNEQFF. The CDR3 region has the DNA TGTGCCAGCAGCGTCAACAGGGGTGGCAATGAGCAGTTCTTC. Drawing the rest from reference TRBV9 and TRBJ2-1, the complete variable domain is DSGVTQTPKHLITATGQRVTLRCSPRSGDLSVYWYQQSLDQGLQFLIQYYNGEERAKGNILERFSAQQFPDLHSELNLSSLELGDSALYFCASSVNRGGNEQFFGPGTRLTVL.